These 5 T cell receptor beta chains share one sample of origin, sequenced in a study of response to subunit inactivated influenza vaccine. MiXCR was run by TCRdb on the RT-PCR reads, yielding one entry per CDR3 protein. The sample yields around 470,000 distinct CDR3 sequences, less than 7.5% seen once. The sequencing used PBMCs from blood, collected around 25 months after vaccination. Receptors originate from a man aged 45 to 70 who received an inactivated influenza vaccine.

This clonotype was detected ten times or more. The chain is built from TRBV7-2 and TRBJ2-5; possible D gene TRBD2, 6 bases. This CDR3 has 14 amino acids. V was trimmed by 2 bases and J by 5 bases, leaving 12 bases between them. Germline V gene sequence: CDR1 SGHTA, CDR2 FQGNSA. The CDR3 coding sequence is TGTGCCAGCAGCTTATTTCCGGGGAGGGAGACCCAGTACTTC. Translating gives CASSLFPGRETQYF.

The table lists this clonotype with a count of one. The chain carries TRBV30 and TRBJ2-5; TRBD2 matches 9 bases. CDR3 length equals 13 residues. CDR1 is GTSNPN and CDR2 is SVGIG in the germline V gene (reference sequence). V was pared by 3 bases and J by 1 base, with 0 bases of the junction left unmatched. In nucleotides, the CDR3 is TGTGCCTGGAGGACTAGCGGCCAAGAGACCCAGTACTTC. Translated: CAWRTSGQETQYF.

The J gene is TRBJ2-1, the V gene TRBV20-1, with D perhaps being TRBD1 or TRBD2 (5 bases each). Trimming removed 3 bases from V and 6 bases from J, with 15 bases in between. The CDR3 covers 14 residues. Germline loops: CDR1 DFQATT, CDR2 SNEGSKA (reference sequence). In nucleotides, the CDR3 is TGCAGTGCTAGGGCAAGAGGGACCCCCAATGAGCAGTTCTTC. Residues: CSARARGTPNEQFF.

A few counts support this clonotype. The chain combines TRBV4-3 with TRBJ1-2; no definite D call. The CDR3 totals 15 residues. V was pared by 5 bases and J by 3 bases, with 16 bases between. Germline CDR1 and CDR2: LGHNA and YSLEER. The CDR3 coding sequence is TGCGCCAGCAGCTCCCAACCCACGCCGGACTATGGCTACACCTTC. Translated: CASSSQPTPDYGYTF.

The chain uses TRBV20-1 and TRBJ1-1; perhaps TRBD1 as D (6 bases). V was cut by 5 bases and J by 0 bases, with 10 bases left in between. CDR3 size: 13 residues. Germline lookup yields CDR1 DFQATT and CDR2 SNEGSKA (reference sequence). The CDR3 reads CSADRQMNTEAFF. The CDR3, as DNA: TGCAGTGCTGACAGGCAAATGAACACTGAAGCTTTCTTT.